The 13 T cell receptor beta chains below were found in one sample sequenced in a study of spatial heterogeneity in lung cancer. Each CDR3 protein is one row after TCRdb ran MiXCR on the 5' RACE reads. Of around 40,000 distinct CDR3 sequences listed, approximately 8% are singletons. The time point denotes: blood at routine non-recurrence follow-up after resection. The sequenced sample was PBMCs, obtained at follow-up. The origin of the receptors is a male donor with early-stage non-small cell lung cancer.

This clonotype was seen ten or more times. The chain employs TRBV7-2 and TRBJ2-3; TRBD2 aligns across 10 bases. The germline V gene has CDR1 SGHTA and CDR2 FQGNSA. V gave up 1 base and J gave up 1 base; unmatched junction bases: 5. There are 17 residues in the CDR3. The CDR3 region is CASSLVPSGGGTDTQYF. DNA for the CDR3: TGTGCCAGCAGCTTAGTGCCGAGCGGGGGGGGCACAGATACGCAGTATTTT.

This clonotype was detected only a few times. The junction shows a germline mismatch at one end, possibly a read error. The chain joins TRBV7-7 to TRBJ1-1; 10 bases are a match to TRBD1. Germline-derived CDR1 and CDR2 are SSHAT and FNYEAQ (reference sequence). This CDR3 comprises 13 residues. The CDR3 sequence is CASSLGQGNEAFF. CDR3 coding DNA: TGTGCTAGCAGCTTGGGACAGGGGAATGAAGCTTTCTTT. The full variable domain, with the rest looked up from reference TRBV7-7 and TRBJ1-1, is GAGVSQSPRYKVTKRGQDVTLRCDPISSHATLYWYQQALGQGPEFLTYFNYEAQPDKSGLPSDRFSAERPEGSISTLTIQRTEQRDSAMYRCASSLGQGNEAFFGQGTRLTVV.

Many counts were recorded for this clonotype. The rearrangement links TRBV19 to TRBJ1-5; the D gene is possibly TRBD1 (6 bases). CDR3 length equals 15 residues. Trimming shortened V by 5 bases and J by 0 bases, and 11 bases separated the two germline ends. CDR1 is LNHDA, CDR2 SQIVND, per germline (reference sequence). The CDR3 DNA is TGTGCCAGTAGTCCCAGGACAGATAGCAATCAGCCCCAGCATTTT. It translates to CASSPRTDSNQPQHF.

There are many counts of this clonotype. The chain links TRBV6-5 to TRBJ2-7; no clear D gene. Germline CDR1 reads MNHEY; CDR2 reads SVGAGI. The length of the CDR3 is 16 residues. V was clipped by 0 bases and J by 0 bases, with 12 bases between them. CDR3 nucleotides: TGTGCCAGCAGTTACTCGAAGGCGTCCCTCTCCTACGAGCAGTACTTC. This codes for CASSYSKASLSYEQYF.

This clonotype has at least ten counts. V and J are TRBV20-1 and TRBJ1-4; 11 nucleotides match TRBD1. Germline V CDR1 and CDR2: DFQATT, SNEGSKA (reference sequence). CDR3 length: 15 amino acids. V dropped 0 bases and J dropped 5; count of bases not matched to a gene: 2. Here the CDR3 DNA reads TGCAGTGCTAGAGATGGGACAGGGGGGAATGAAAAACTGTTTTTT. Amino acid sequence: CSARDGTGGNEKLFF.

In this sample, this clonotype turned up a few times. V and J are TRBV9 and TRBJ1-2, with D possibly matching TRBD1 (5 bases). V lost 0 bases to trimming and J lost 4 bases, with 13 bases between them. The CDR3 spans 15 residues. Germline-derived CDR1 and CDR2 are SGDLS and YYNGEE. CDR3 in DNA: TGTGCCAGCAGCGTAGGTTCTGGGACGGCCTATGGCTACACCTTC. It translates to CASSVGSGTAYGYTF.

At least ten counts were recorded for this clonotype. The chain has TRBV6-5 and TRBJ2-1; D remains ambiguous. This CDR3 has 14 amino acids. Between the trimmed V and J ends, which lost 5 bases and 0 bases, there was a span of 8 bases. Germline V lookup: CDR1 MNHEY, CDR2 SVGAGI. The CDR3 DNA follows: TGTGCCAGCAGTCCCCTAAGCTCCTACAATGAGCAGTTCTTC. This sequence encodes CASSPLSSYNEQFF.

This clonotype was picked up many times. The chain couples TRBV12-3 or TRBV12-4 to TRBJ1-2, with D possibly being TRBD1 (5 bases). Trimming took 4 bases from V and 3 from J, leaving 12 bases between them. The CDR3 sequence is 14 residues long. The CDR3 loop reads CASSWGDRDYGYTF. CDR3 DNA: TGTGCCAGCAGTTGGGGTGACAGAGACTATGGCTACACCTTC.

Ten or more counts support this clonotype. This chain links TRBV2 with TRBJ2-3; D call uncertain. This CDR3 spans 13 amino acids. With 1 base removed from V and 5 bases from J, the gap between germline ends came to 7 bases. Germline lookup yields CDR1 SNHLY and CDR2 FYNNEI. CDR3 in DNA: TGTGCCAGCAGTGAAGTGATGGGAGATACGCAGTATTTT. It encodes CASSEVMGDTQYF.

This clonotype has at least ten counts. The J gene is TRBJ2-3, the V gene TRBV3-1; no firm D call. CDR1 and CDR2 from the germline V gene are LGHDT and YNNKEL (reference sequence). Trimming shortened V by 3 bases and J by 6 bases, and 19 bases separated the two germline ends. This CDR3 has 16 residues. CDR3: CASSHQTEDPSDTQYF. CDR3 in DNA: TGTGCCAGCAGCCATCAAACAGAGGACCCCTCGGATACGCAGTATTTT.

This clonotype appeared many times. J is TRBJ2-3 and V is TRBV6-1; perhaps TRBD2 as D (5 bases). The V end was cut by 6 bases, the J end by 0 bases, with 10 bases between. The CDR3 contains 14 residues. The germline V gene has CDR1 MNHNS and CDR2 SASEGT. CDR3: CASSARGSTDTQYF. The CDR3 coding sequence is TGTGCCAGCAGCGCCCGGGGAAGCACAGATACGCAGTATTTT.

This clonotype has at least ten counts. The chain joins TRBV7-3 to TRBJ2-3; D is possibly TRBD1 (5 bases). The germline V and J ends were trimmed by 0 bases and 1 base, with 8 bases remaining between them. The CDR3 covers 15 residues. Germline loops: CDR1 SGHTA, CDR2 FQGTGA. The CDR3 nucleotides are TGTGCCAGCAGCTTAACTGCAGGGCGCACAGATACGCAGTATTTT. Translation gives CASSLTAGRTDTQYF.

This clonotype was counted at least ten times. This chain uses TRBV24-1 with TRBJ1-1; no reliable D call. The CDR3 contains 10 residues. CDR1 KGHDR and CDR2 SFDVKD come from the germline V gene. V lost 11 bases and J 6 bases, leaving 9 bases between the germline ends. The CDR3 spells CAMRTSEAFF. CDR3 nucleotide sequence: TGTGCCATGAGGACGTCTGAAGCTTTCTTT.